This TCR beta chain was profiled in a study of blood T cell repertoires in COVID-19. Study-wide background: Collection of acute and convalescent COVID-19 samples took place in the United States, Italy and Spain.

Assay used: immunoSEQ multiplex PCR; TCRdb lists only in-frame clones, some missing. The sample holds around 290,000 clones, approximately 87% seen once. Germline CDR1 reads SNHLY; CDR2 reads FYNNEI. There are 13 residues in the CDR3. Trimming shortened V by 7 bases and J by 5 bases, and 14 bases separated the two germline ends. The receptor comes from a woman aged 45-59 years who had recovered from COVID-19. Sequencing used peripheral blood. The J gene is TRBJ1-2, the V gene TRBV2; D uncertain. The CDR3 protein is CASIGLVKYGYTF. The CDR3 DNA is TGTGCCAGCATCGGCCTAGTCAAGTATGGCTACACCTTC.